Listed here are 14 T cell receptor beta chains from one sample, sequenced in a study of CD8+ T cells in alopecia areata. Treatment specified: oral pan-JAK inhibitor, 5-10 mg twice daily. It was cDNA, reverse transcribed from extracted RNA, that served as the sequencing template. Produced via immunoSEQ multiplex PCR; TCRdb's table is partial and in-frame only. The table includes fewer than 200,000 clones, roughly three fifths detected once. Sequenced here: CD8+ T cells sorted from blood, sampled at week 24, from a patient treated with tofacitinib. All receptors come from a human donor with alopecia areata.

The chain joins TRBV6-5 to TRBJ2-7; 8 bases fit TRBD1. The V gene's germline CDR1 is MNHEY and CDR2 SVGAGI. The V gene end was trimmed by 6 bases and the J gene end by 3 bases; junction bases not matched to a gene: 7. The CDR3 is 14 residues long. CDR3 nucleotide sequence: TGTGCCAGCAGGATCCAGGGGGCGAACTACGAGCAGTACTTC. Translating gives CASRIQGANYEQYF.

This clone was recorded a few times. The chain combines TRBV13 with TRBJ2-2; weak D call: TRBD2 (5 bases). Looked up from germline, CDR1 is PRHDT and CDR2 is FYEKMQ (reference sequence). The V end lost 5 bases, the J end lost 3 bases, and 16 bases lay between the germline ends. The CDR3 loop spans 16 amino acids. CDR3 region: CASSVAPTGYTGELFF. As DNA, the CDR3 is TGTGCCAGCAGCGTAGCCCCTACGGGGTACACCGGGGAGCTGTTTTTT.

The gene calls are TRBV14 and TRBJ2-1; D is perhaps TRBD2 (6 bases). V gave up 4 bases and J gave up 0 bases, with 13 bases separating them. Looked up from germline, CDR1 is SGHDN and CDR2 is FVKESK. The CDR3 is made up of 16 amino acids. This CDR3 is CASSRGTLSSYNEQFF. As DNA, the CDR3 is TGTGCCAGCAGCCGCGGGACTCTCAGCTCCTACAATGAGCAGTTCTTC. Combining the CDR3 with reference TRBV14 and TRBJ2-1 gives the whole variable domain EAGVTQFPSHSVIEKGQTVTLRCDPISGHDNLYWYRRVMGKEIKFLLHFVKESKQDESGMPNNRFLAERTGGTYSTLKVQPAELEDSGVYFCASSRGTLSSYNEQFFGPGTRLTVL.

This clone was counted once. V and J are TRBV2 and TRBJ1-5; 11 nucleotides agree with TRBD1. The junction had 9 bases not matched to a gene; V was cut back by 9 bases and J by 2 bases. Germline CDR1 reads SNHLY; CDR2 reads FYNNEI. CDR3 length equals 16 residues. The CDR3 bases are TGTGCCAGTAGAATCCCGGGACAGGGGGGCAATCAGCCCCAGCATTTT. As protein: CASRIPGQGGNQPQHF.

V is TRBV23-1 and J is TRBJ1-5, with TRBD1 as a possible D gene (6 bases). TRBV23-1 is classed as an ORF, of uncertain function. The germline V and J ends were trimmed by 5 bases and 7 bases, with 12 bases remaining between them. This CDR3 contains 13 residues. DNA of the CDR3: TGCGCCAGCAGTACGAGGGGGTACCAGCCCCAGCATTTT. Residues: CASSTRGYQPQHF.

In DNA, the CDR3 is TGTGCCAGCAGCTTACGGATCGGGAGCAATCAGCCCCAGCATTTT. Amino acid sequence: CASSLRIGSNQPQHF. J is TRBJ1-5 and V is TRBV7-2, with no clear D. Germline V gene data show CDR1 as SGHTA and CDR2 as FQGNSA. Deletions cut 2 bases from V and 1 base from J, with 9 bases between. The CDR3 totals 15 residues.

This clone occurred a few times. CDR3 sequence: CASSGTSGDADTQYF. The DNA of the CDR3 is TGTGCCAGCTCGGGGACTAGCGGGGATGCAGATACGCAGTATTTT. This sequence joins TRBV18 and TRBJ2-3, with TRBD2 matching over 13 bases. The CDR3 loop spans 15 amino acids. V dropped 6 bases and J dropped 4; count of bases not matched to a gene: 4. Germline loops: CDR1 KGHSH, CDR2 LQKENI.

This clone has more than one count but fewer than ten. The V gene is TRBV30, the J gene TRBJ2-7, with 10 bases aligning to TRBD1. Germline V gene sequence: CDR1 GTSNPN, CDR2 SVGIG (reference sequence). The CDR3 spans 14 residues. V trimming: 1 base; J trimming: 3 bases; junction bases outside the gene matches: 3. The CDR3 DNA is TGTGCCTGGAGTGAGGACAGGGGGGACTACGAGCAGTACTTC. Its translation is CAWSEDRGDYEQYF.

This clone was counted only a few times. The chain employs TRBV19 and TRBJ1-5; D ambiguous. V was pared by 7 bases and J by 4 bases, with 8 bases between. This CDR3 spans 12 amino acids. The germline CDR1 and CDR2 sequences are LNHDA and SQIVND (reference sequence). This CDR3 is CASMEGNQPQHF. In DNA, the CDR3 is TGTGCCAGTATGGAAGGGAATCAGCCCCAGCATTTT.

In this sample, this clone turned up a few times. The genes are TRBV2 and TRBJ2-6; D might be TRBD1 or TRBD2, each matching 5 bases. V lost 6 bases to trimming and J lost 0 bases, with 9 bases between them. From germline, CDR1 is SNHLY and CDR2 FYNNEI. This CDR3 spans 15 amino acids. In DNA form, the CDR3 reads TGTGCCAGCAGCGCAGGGAGCTCTGGGGCCAACGTCCTGACTTTC. It translates to CASSAGSSGANVLTF.

The V gene is TRBV2, the J gene TRBJ2-1; 16 bases fit TRBD2. Germline loops: CDR1 SNHLY, CDR2 FYNNEI. The CDR3 sequence is 16 residues long. The J segment lost 2 bases and the V segment lost 10 bases, leaving 5 bases of the junction unmatched. For the CDR3, the DNA is TGTGCCAACCTGGGACTAGCGGGGGGGCCCTACAATGAGCAGTTCTTC. Its translation is CANLGLAGGPYNEQFF. The entire variable domain, with the rest obtained from reference TRBV2 and TRBJ2-1, is as follows: EPEVTQTPSHQVTQMGQEVILRCVPISNHLYFYWYRQILGQKVEFLVSFYNNEISEKSEIFDDQFSVERPDGSNFTLKIRSTKLEDSAMYFCANLGLAGGPYNEQFFGPGTRLTVL.

This clone occurred a few times. This chain joins TRBV29-1 and TRBJ2-3; a weak D match, TRBD2 (5 bases). The germline V gene encodes CDR1 SQVTM and CDR2 ANQGSEA. The CDR3 sequence is 12 residues long. V was cut by 7 bases and J by 2 bases, with 10 bases left in between. The CDR3, as DNA: TGCAGCGCCGAGGGCCTCACAGATACGCAGTATTTT. Its translation is CSAEGLTDTQYF.

The rearrangement joins TRBV23-1 to TRBJ2-7; a possible D gene is TRBD2 (5 bases). TRBV23-1 is sorted into the ORF group, with uncertain function. Deletions cut 8 bases from V and 3 bases from J, with 17 bases between. The CDR3 totals 14 residues. The CDR3 bases are TGCGCCAGCTACAAACCCAGGAGGTTCTACGAGCAGTACTTC. Translating gives CASYKPRRFYEQYF.

This chain connects TRBV2 to TRBJ1-1, with 12 bases matching TRBD1. The CDR3 sequence is 17 residues long. Germline CDR1 SNHLY, CDR2 FYNNEI. Trimming removed 4 bases from V and 5 bases from J; junction bases left unmatched: 11. The CDR3 region is CASSAGTGGGEGTEAFF. CDR3 nucleotides: TGTGCCAGCAGTGCCGGGACAGGGGGCGGGGAAGGGACTGAAGCTTTCTTT.